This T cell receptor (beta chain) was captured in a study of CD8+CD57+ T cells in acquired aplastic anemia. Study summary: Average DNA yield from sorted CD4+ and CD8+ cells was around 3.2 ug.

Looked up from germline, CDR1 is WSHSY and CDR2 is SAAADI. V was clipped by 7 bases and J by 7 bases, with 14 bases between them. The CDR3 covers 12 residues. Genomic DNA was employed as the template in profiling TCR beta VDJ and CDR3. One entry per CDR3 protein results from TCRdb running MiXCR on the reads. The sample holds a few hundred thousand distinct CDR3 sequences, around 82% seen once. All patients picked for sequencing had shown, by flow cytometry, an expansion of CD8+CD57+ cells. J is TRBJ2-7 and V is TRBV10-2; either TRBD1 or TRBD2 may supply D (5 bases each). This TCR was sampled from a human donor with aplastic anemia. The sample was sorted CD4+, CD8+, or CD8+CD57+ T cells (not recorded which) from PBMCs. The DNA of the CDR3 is TGCGCCAGCAACGACGGGACGGTAGAGCAGTACTTC. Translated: CASNDGTVEQYF.